The 29 T cell receptor beta chains presented below share a single source sample, sequenced in a study of cytomegalovirus exposure and HLA in healthy donors. Researchers ran the PCR with 60 Vbeta and 13 Jbeta primers. Sequenced by immunoSEQ multiplex PCR; TCRdb stores in-frame clones only, minus some. The data contain 90,000 to 150,000 clones, more than 60% of them seen just once; the ten biggest clones take up about 4%. Sequenced material: PBMCs. The receptors come from a middle-aged woman in good health and CMV-seronegative.

The chain links TRBV30 to TRBJ1-2, with 9 bases lining up with TRBD1. J gave up 8 bases and V 6 bases, and 7 bases lay outside the gene matches. This CDR3 contains 12 residues. In germline, CDR1 is GTSNPN, CDR2 SVGIG (reference sequence). Written as DNA, the CDR3 is TGTGCCTGCCCACAGGGGGCACAAGGCTACACCTTC. As protein: CACPQGAQGYTF.

This chain joins TRBV6-4 and TRBJ2-1; 12 positions match TRBD2. The V segment lost 5 bases and the J segment 9 bases; nucleotides outside the gene matches: 11. This CDR3 contains 16 residues. Germline V gene data show CDR1 as MRHNA and CDR2 as SNTAGT. In nucleotides, the CDR3 is TGTGCCAGCAGTCGACTAGCGGGAGTCGGGTTAAGTGAGCAGTTCTTC. It specifies CASSRLAGVGLSEQFF.

This chain joins TRBV7-9 and TRBJ1-3; D unclear. The V end was cut by 0 bases, the J end by 2 bases, with 14 bases between. The CDR3 spans 17 residues. Germline assignment: CDR1 SEHNR and CDR2 FQNEAQ (reference sequence). The CDR3: CASSLAGFRGPGNTIYF. Here the CDR3 DNA reads TGTGCCAGCAGCTTAGCGGGTTTTAGAGGGCCTGGAAACACCATATATTTT.

The rearrangement joins TRBV18 to TRBJ2-7; 13 nucleotides agree with TRBD2. In germline, CDR1 is KGHSH, CDR2 LQKENI. The CDR3 is 17 amino acids. Germline trimming cut 0 bases from V and 4 bases from J; bases unmatched to any gene: 6. CDR3 amino acids: CASSPPTGTSGKYEQYF. DNA of the CDR3: TGTGCCAGCTCACCACCGACGGGGACTAGCGGGAAGTACGAGCAGTACTTC.

In DNA form, the CDR3 reads TGTGCCAGCAGCTTGGGGGGCAGGGGGTTCATCGGGGAGCTGTTTTTT. It is translated as CASSLGGRGFIGELFF. The chain links TRBV5-6 to TRBJ2-2, with 7 bases identical to TRBD1. V was clipped by 0 bases and J by 7 bases; unmatched bases: 9. Germline V gene data show CDR1 as SGHDT and CDR2 as YYEEEE. This CDR3 region has 16 residues.

This CDR3 reads CASSPTTGELFF. CDR3 DNA sequence: TGTGCCAGCAGCCCTACCACCGGGGAGCTGTTTTTT. The chain couples TRBV2 to TRBJ2-2; D ambiguous. In germline, CDR1 is SNHLY, CDR2 FYNNEI. The CDR3 spans 12 residues. Trimming stripped 6 bases from V and 4 bases from J, with 6 bases between.

This rearrangement joins TRBV6-6 to TRBJ1-5, with D unclear. The V gene lost 11 bases and the J gene lost 2 bases, with 13 bases spanning the gap. Germline-derived CDR1 and CDR2 are MNHNY and SVGAGI (reference sequence). The CDR3 runs 13 residues. CDR3 sequence (DNA): TGTGCCGGTGGAGCTTTTGGCAATCAGCCCCAGCATTTT. Its translation is CAGGAFGNQPQHF.

This clone was counted between two and nine times. This chain uses TRBV6-4 with TRBJ1-2; 11 bases are a match to TRBD1. CDR1 is MRHNA and CDR2 is SNTAGT in the germline V gene. The V gene end was trimmed by 4 bases and the J gene end by 1 base; junction bases not matched to a gene: 14. CDR3 length: 19 residues. Written as DNA, the CDR3 is TGTGCCAGCAGTGGCCAAGGAAGGGACAGGGGGTCCCTTAACTATGGCTACACCTTC. Its translation: CASSGQGRDRGSLNYGYTF.

The chain combines TRBV2 with TRBJ1-5; D is undetermined. Germline lookup yields CDR1 SNHLY and CDR2 FYNNEI. This CDR3 comprises 12 residues. The ends were cut back, 8 bases at V and 7 bases at J, with 12 bases in the middle. CDR3 bases: TGTGCCAGCGGGCCTGAGGGCCAGCCCCAGCATTTT. Its protein product is CASGPEGQPQHF.

CDR3 in DNA: TGTGCCAGCATCCTACAGGGGAACACTGAAGCTTTCTTT. It encodes CASILQGNTEAFF. The gene calls are TRBV5-4 and TRBJ1-1, with D perhaps TRBD1 (6 bases). CDR1 and CDR2 (germline): SGHNT, YYREEE (reference sequence). V lost 6 bases, J lost 1 base, and 10 bases lay in between. CDR3 length: 13 residues.

This chain joins TRBV7-2 and TRBJ2-3; 7 bases map to TRBD1. This CDR3 has 14 amino acids. After removal of 7 bases from V and 3 bases from J, the junction contained 7 bases not matched to a gene. Looked up from germline, CDR1 is SGHTA and CDR2 is FQGNSA. In nucleotides, the CDR3 is TGTGCCAGCACCTCAAGGGGGCTGACAGATACGCAGTATTTT. It yields the protein CASTSRGLTDTQYF.

This chain joins TRBV10-3 and TRBJ2-2, with 8 bases that match TRBD1. CDR1 is ENHRY, CDR2 SYGVKD, per germline. This CDR3 has 16 residues. Trimming took 5 bases from V and 3 from J; bases not matched to a gene: 8. The CDR3 loop is CAISKRGQAYTGELFF. The CDR3 nucleotides are TGTGCCATCAGTAAGAGGGGACAGGCTTACACCGGGGAGCTGTTTTTT.

As for this clone: The same CDR3 is also encoded by other DNA sequences in this sample. The chain employs TRBV9 and TRBJ2-3; 7 positions match TRBD2. The germline V gene encodes CDR1 SGDLS and CDR2 YYNGEE. Unmatched junction bases numbered 4, after V lost 0 bases and J lost 0 bases. The CDR3 length is 16 residues. CDR3 amino acids: CASSVASGGSTDTQYF. The CDR3 DNA reads TGTGCCAGCAGCGTAGCTTCCGGGGGGAGCACAGATACGCAGTATTTT. The whole variable domain, filled in from reference TRBV9 and TRBJ2-3, reads DSGVTQTPKHLITATGQRVTLRCSPRSGDLSVYWYQQSLDQGLQFLIQYYNGEERAKGNILERFSAQQFPDLHSELNLSSLELGDSALYFCASSVASGGSTDTQYFGPGTRLTVL.

On this clone: This sample also contains other DNA sequences that code for the same CDR3. The genes are TRBV2 and TRBJ1-6; D is uncertain. Per the germline V gene, CDR1 is SNHLY and CDR2 is FYNNEI. V was pared by 4 bases and J by 5 bases, with 15 bases between. The CDR3 extends over 16 amino acids. In DNA form, the CDR3 reads TGTGCCAGCAGTGTATTTCAGGCTATAAATAATTCACCCCTCCACTTT. This gives the protein CASSVFQAINNSPLHF.

This sequence joins TRBV5-6 and TRBJ2-7, with unresolved D. The DNA end is more similar to TRBJ2-1, so the J call may be wrong. Germline V gene data show CDR1 as SGHDT and CDR2 as YYEEEE. The CDR3 spans 16 residues. CDR3 protein: CASSLKDLADKNEQFF. DNA for the CDR3: TGTGCCAGCAGCTTGAAAGACTTGGCTGATAAGAATGAGCAGTTCTTC.

The gene calls are TRBV19 and TRBJ2-7; TRBD2 agrees at 7 bases. V gave up 6 bases and J gave up 3 bases; unmatched junction bases: 5. The CDR3 length is 13 residues. CDR1 is LNHDA, CDR2 SQIVND, per germline (reference sequence). CDR3 sequence reads: CASSPTGGYEQYF. DNA of the CDR3: TGTGCCAGTAGCCCCACGGGGGGCTACGAGCAGTACTTC. Looking up the rest from reference TRBV19 and TRBJ2-7 gives the full variable domain: DGGITQSPKYLFRKEGQNVTLSCEQNLNHDAMYWYRQDPGQGLRLIYYSQIVNDFQKGDIAEGYSVSREKKESFPLTVTSAQKNPTAFYLCASSPTGGYEQYFGPGTRLTVT.

This clone was seen just once. The CDR3 loop reads CASSGTSGNTIYF. For the CDR3, the DNA is TGTGCCAGCAGCGGGACTTCTGGAAACACCATATATTTT. The rearrangement links TRBV2 to TRBJ1-3; a weak D match, TRBD1 (5 bases). This CDR3 comprises 13 residues. V was shortened by 6 bases and J by 1 base, with 7 bases between the two germline ends. Germline assignment: CDR1 SNHLY and CDR2 FYNNEI. The variable domain in full, completed from reference TRBV2 and TRBJ1-3, reads EPEVTQTPSHQVTQMGQEVILRCVPISNHLYFYWYRQILGQKVEFLVSFYNNEISEKSEIFDDQFSVERPDGSNFTLKIRSTKLEDSAMYFCASSGTSGNTIYFGEGSWLTVV.

The chain links TRBV2 to TRBJ2-2, with TRBD2 matching 9 bases. The CDR3 contains 15 residues. V dropped 0 bases and J dropped 7; count of bases not matched to a gene: 3. Germline assignment: CDR1 SNHLY and CDR2 FYNNEI. CDR3 coding DNA: TGTGCCAGCAGTGAAGCGGCGGGAGGGGGCGGGGAGCTGTTTTTT. Translated, it gives CASSEAAGGGGELFF.

The rearrangement links TRBV9 to TRBJ2-6; D unclear. With 0 bases removed from V and 0 bases from J, the gap between germline ends came to 10 bases. CDR1 SGDLS and CDR2 YYNGEE come from the germline V gene. The CDR3 covers 17 residues. Written as DNA, the CDR3 is TGTGCCAGCAGCGTAGACCACTCATTCTCTGGGGCCAACGTCCTGACTTTC. Its translation: CASSVDHSFSGANVLTF.

V and J are TRBV19 and TRBJ2-1; D is uncertain. Trimming took off 1 base at V and 8 bases at J, with 18 bases between the two ends. In germline, CDR1 is LNHDA, CDR2 SQIVND (reference sequence). The CDR3 extends over 16 amino acids. The CDR3 region is CASSIGTGSLRDEQFF. CDR3 nucleotides: TGTGCCAGTAGTATAGGTACCGGTTCTCTCCGGGATGAGCAGTTCTTC. Looking up the rest from reference TRBV19 and TRBJ2-1 gives the full variable domain: DGGITQSPKYLFRKEGQNVTLSCEQNLNHDAMYWYRQDPGQGLRLIYYSQIVNDFQKGDIAEGYSVSREKKESFPLTVTSAQKNPTAFYLCASSIGTGSLRDEQFFGPGTRLTVL.

This clone was seen a handful of times. At one boundary the junction diverges from the germline segment, which might be a read error. The chain is built from TRBV6-1 and TRBJ1-2; D unclear. Germline CDR1 is MNHNS and CDR2 is SASEGT. The CDR3 contains 16 residues. In nucleotides, the CDR3 is TGTGCCATCAGTGAGTCCAACTGGGAGGGAGTCTGGGGCTACACCTTC. Translation: CAISESNWEGVWGYTF.

This chain links TRBV11-2 with TRBJ2-5, with D unclear. The CDR3 totals 10 residues. Per the germline V gene, CDR1 is SGHAT and CDR2 is FQNNGV. V lost 10 bases to trimming and J lost 2 bases, with 5 bases between them. CDR3 amino acids: CAIGQETQYF. The CDR3 DNA reads TGTGCCATCGGGCAAGAGACCCAGTACTTC.

J is TRBJ2-4 and V is TRBV4-2; TRBD2 matches 10 bases. Looked up from germline, CDR1 is LGHNA and CDR2 is YNFKEQ. The CDR3 is made up of 19 amino acids. V lost 1 base to trimming and J lost 0 bases; unmatched junction nucleotides: 9. The CDR3 loop is CASSQAALAGTPAKNIQYF. The CDR3 coding sequence is TGTGCCAGCAGCCAAGCGGCACTAGCGGGGACCCCAGCCAAAAACATTCAGTACTTC.

The chain is built from TRBV9 and TRBJ2-2; no definite D call. Germline V gives CDR1 SGDLS, CDR2 YYNGEE. V gave up 0 bases and J gave up 5 bases, with 14 bases separating them. The CDR3 has 16 amino acids. This CDR3 reads CASSVGVGSTTGELFF. The DNA for the CDR3 is TGTGCCAGCAGCGTAGGTGTCGGGTCGACGACCGGGGAGCTGTTTTTT. Variable domain in full (rest from reference TRBV9 and TRBJ2-2): DSGVTQTPKHLITATGQRVTLRCSPRSGDLSVYWYQQSLDQGLQFLIQYYNGEERAKGNILERFSAQQFPDLHSELNLSSLELGDSALYFCASSVGVGSTTGELFFGEGSRLTVL.

The chain recombines TRBV29-1 with TRBJ2-7; 7 positions match TRBD1. CDR1 is SQVTM and CDR2 is ANQGSEA in the germline V gene. V lost 6 bases, J lost 3 bases, and 11 bases stayed unmatched. This CDR3 has 14 amino acids. CDR3 amino acids: CSVPPRDSYYEQYF. CDR3 sequence (DNA): TGCAGCGTCCCCCCCCGGGACAGTTACTACGAGCAGTACTTC.

A single count supports this clone. J is TRBJ2-7 and V is TRBV9; TRBD1 matches 9 bases. The V gene's germline CDR1 is SGDLS and CDR2 YYNGEE. The CDR3 totals 15 residues. Trimming removed 4 bases from V and 2 bases from J; junction bases left unmatched: 7. The CDR3 region is CASSLGTGHAYEQYF. CDR3 in DNA: TGTGCCAGCAGCCTTGGGACAGGGCACGCCTACGAGCAGTACTTC.

The chain has TRBV28 and TRBJ2-2, with a weak D call TRBD1 (7 bases). The CDR3 is 14 residues long. V gave up 2 bases and J gave up 5 bases, with 9 bases separating them. Germline CDR1 MDHEN, CDR2 SYDVKM. The chain's CDR3 is CASSLAGQTGELFF. CDR3 nucleotides: TGTGCCAGCAGTTTAGCGGGACAGACCGGGGAGCTGTTTTTT.

The chain has TRBV27 and TRBJ1-2, with 8 positions matching TRBD1. CDR3 length: 13 residues. With 6 bases clipped from V and 8 bases from J, the junction kept 8 bases outside the gene matches. Germline lookup yields CDR1 MNHEY and CDR2 SMNVEV (reference sequence). The CDR3 DNA is TGTGCCAGCAGCCGGACAGGGCGGTTCGGCTACACCTTC. Translating it yields CASSRTGRFGYTF.

The chain employs TRBV7-8 and TRBJ1-4; the D is unclear. Germline CDR1 and CDR2: SGHVS and FQNEAQ. This CDR3 contains 13 residues. The V end lost 5 bases, the J end lost 6 bases, and 10 bases lay between the germline ends. The CDR3 region is CASSGGRDEKLFF. In nucleotides, the CDR3 is TGTGCCAGCAGCGGAGGGCGAGATGAAAAACTGTTTTTT.